Sequencing of this T cell receptor beta chain was carried out in a study of shared clonotypes between healthy human individuals. TCRdb's table, derived via immunoSEQ multiplex PCR, lists solely in-frame clones and lacks some. Of 2 million to 2.5 million clones in the sample, 85% to 95% were seen once. This CDR3 has 17 residues. Germline V gene lookup returns CDR1 LNHDA and CDR2 SQIVND (reference sequence). The junction had 13 bases not matched to a gene; V was cut back by 9 bases and J by 1 base. The TCR sequence derives from a man younger than 35 in good health. Some clones in this sample may be carry-over from other donors' samples. The sequencing sample was made of naive CD4+ T cells from PBMCs. Subset given: CD45RA+ positively selected. The genes are TRBV19 and TRBJ2-3; 10 positions match TRBD2. As DNA, the CDR3 is TGTGCCAGCCGAGCGGTTTTTCTAGCGGGGGGCACAGATACGCAGTATTTT. Translation gives CASRAVFLAGGTDTQYF.